The T cell receptor (beta chain) described here comes from a study of T-cell memory formation after mild COVID-19. At the level of the study: Most TCR clusters belonged to a single donor. Broader study findings: Clones from the second wave (peaking day 37) had unconfirmed SARS-CoV-2 specificity. The study found contracting CD4+ clones mainly in CM and EM and contracting CD8+ clones in EMRA. A balance of CD4 and CD8 characterized clones contracting day 15 to 85, whereas later expanders leaned CD4+.

This clonotype was observed at least ten times. Its antigen remains unidentified. TCRdb used MiXCR to reprocess the 5' RACE reads, holding one entry per CDR3 protein. The top ten hold roughly an eighth of the sample, which has under 35,000 distinct CDR3 sequences, less than 7.5% seen once. This CDR3 spans 15 amino acids. V was clipped by 7 bases and J by 7 bases, with 20 bases between them. Germline values: CDR1 LNHDA, CDR2 SQIVND (reference sequence). The gene calls are TRBV19 and TRBJ1-5, with a possible D match to TRBD1 (5 bases). Sample: PBMCs or a T cell subset sorted from them (not recorded which). The TCR was taken from an adult woman who had mild COVID-19 (a few samples of this study predate the infection). Cell type and time point are not known. The CDR3 sequence is CASTTLYGQGQPQHF. CDR3 coding DNA: TGTGCCAGTACCACACTATACGGCCAGGGCCAGCCCCAGCATTTT.